This T cell receptor beta chain was retrieved from a study of control samples from healthy donors and cancer patients. Assay: immunoSEQ multiplex PCR; the TCRdb copy retains only in-frame clones and omits some. This table holds about 96,000 clones, about 92% found once. CDR3 length: 16 amino acids. The V gene lost 4 bases and the J gene lost 2 bases, with 15 bases spanning the gap. From germline, CDR1 is MNHEY and CDR2 SVGAGI. The source is a man younger than 35 in good health. This chain links TRBV6-5 with TRBJ2-1; D call uncertain. The source material was blood. CDR3 in amino acids: CASSSVEVAAYNEQFF. DNA of the CDR3: TGTGCCAGCAGTTCGGTCGAGGTTGCGGCCTACAATGAGCAGTTCTTC.